The source of this T cell receptor beta chain is a study of shared clonotypes between healthy human individuals (dated by TCRdb to 2020 to 2022). Looking at the study overall: The cohort comprised a couple of women and a few men aged 18 to 49 years. To estimate repertoire size and how much clonotype sharing occurs between individuals, the study deeply sequenced the blood TCR repertoires of 5 or 6 healthy adults. To increase sequencing depth and limit assay-specific biases, different laboratories used diverse techniques to prepare libraries and sequence TCR repertoires. Leukapheresis yielded between about 0.8 and 9.5 billion PBMCs per donor. Per donor, three plates each were used for CD4 naive and CD4 memory, two for CD8 naive, and one for CD8 memory.

Donors were healthy HIV-negative adults with no recently reported acute infections or vaccinations. Only Caucasian adults living in Nashville, Tennessee, USA were represented among the donors. CD4+ T cells were enriched by magnetic negative selection, after which naive cells were positively selected on CD45RA and the negative fraction was taken as the memory subset. After blood collection by leukapheresis, PBMCs were isolated using Ficoll-Histopaque density gradient centrifugation and then cryopreserved in the vapor phase of liquid nitrogen. Analytical flow cytometry was used to check the purity and quantity of each magnetically sorted T cell population. Genomic DNA was isolated from each sorted fraction and quantified by UV absorbance on a Nanodrop 2000c. TCR CDR3 regions were amplified from genomic DNA by multiplex PCR using the deep immunoSEQ assay. Genomic DNA extracted from each cell subset was distributed evenly over all wells of several immunoSEQ 96-well plates, and each plate served as one replicate. For sorted subsets, 200 to 250 ng genomic DNA, equal to 30,000 to 35,000 T cell genomes, was loaded into each replicate PCR. The purified libraries were quantified using a Qubit 3.0 fluorometer, sized with a Bioanalyzer 2100, and then quantified again using the KAPA Library Quantification kit. A separate single-read 150-cycle Illumina NextSeq 550 flow cell was used to sequence each immunoSEQ 96-well plate. The published analysis was carried out like this. The immunoSEQ output contained only junctional sequences without quality scores, so filtering could not match that applied to full-length reads. Sequences were annotated with PyIR, a Python wrapper for IgBLAST v1.9, and V/J genes and CDR3 were assigned using IMGT germline references. Reads were filtered out if the reads had weak V/J assignments (E-value above 1e-6), no CDR3, stop codons, out-of-frame junctions, or ambiguous translated residues. V3J clonotypes were defined by identical inferred V gene, J gene, and CDR3 amino acid sequence. Percentage overlap between repertoires was calculated by dividing the number of shared unique clonotypes by the size of the smaller repertoire. Richness of each repertoire was evaluated using RTK rarefaction, the Chao1 estimator, and Recon v2.1 estimates of unobserved clonotypes. Generation probabilities for all TCRbeta clonotypes obtained by the gDNA method from a handful of donors were computed using OLGA. TCRdb retrieved this table from immuneACCESS and kept in-frame rearrangements only. Not all clones are present; in checked studies, unresolved V genes account for under half, and no reason is known for the remainder. Clone size and the V and J calls come from that table; the DNA yielded D and trimming. Across this sample there are a few million clones, with around nine tenths seen only once. The ten largest clones capture under 0.15% of the sample.

Study-level results and caveats: Sampling was limited to blood, and TCR repertoires in tissue likely differ from TCR repertoires in blood. The genetic and exposure-history diversity represented was limited by the small number of donors. Pairwise subsampling indicated that sequencing depth was expected to affect the degree of clonotype sharing among donors. Rarefaction of sorted-subset datasets indicated incomplete sequencing despite the large sequencing depth. Sharing across a handful of donors was observed for around 5% of naive CD4, 3% to 3.5% of naive CD8, over 2% of memory CD4, and around 0.4% of memory CD8 clonotypes. Compared with non-shared clonotypes, clonotypes shared by all four sorted-subset donors had higher generation probabilities. Larger estimated clonotype richness was generally found for naive subsets than for memory subsets.

With respect to this clone: Its antigen target is currently unknown. Nothing much larger sits one base from this clone, and base qualities are not available.

The origin of this receptor is a man between 18 and 29 years old in good health. The sample comprised naive CD4+ T cells sorted from blood. The meaning of the sample's cell subset or site label: CD45RA+ positively selected.

The base sequence is TGTGCCAGCTCATATGGCGGGCGAGATACGCAGTATTTT. Translation gives CASSYGGRDTQYF. Here the chain combines TRBV18 and TRBJ2-3, with TRBD2 tentatively as D gene (5 bases match). The CDR3, from cysteine to phenylalanine, totals 13 residues. The sequence is cut down to CDR3 DNA, 39 bases in frame from base 1. As encoded in the germline V gene, CDR1 is KGHSH while CDR2 is LQKENI. A distance of 11 bases separates the germline ends of V and J, which lose 5 bases and 5 bases respectively.